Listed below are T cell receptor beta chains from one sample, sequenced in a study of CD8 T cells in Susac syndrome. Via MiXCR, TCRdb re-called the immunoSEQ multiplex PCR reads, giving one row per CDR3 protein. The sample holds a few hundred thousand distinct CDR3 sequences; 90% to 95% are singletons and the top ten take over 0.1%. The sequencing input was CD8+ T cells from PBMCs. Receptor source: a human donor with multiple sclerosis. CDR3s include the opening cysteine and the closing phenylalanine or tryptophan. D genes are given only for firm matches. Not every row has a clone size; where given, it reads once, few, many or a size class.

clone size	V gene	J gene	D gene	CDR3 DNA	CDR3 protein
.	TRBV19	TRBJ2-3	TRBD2	TGTGCCAGTAGCTCCGGGACTAGCACCCCGGGGACAGATACGCAGTATTTT	CASSSGTSTPGTDTQYF
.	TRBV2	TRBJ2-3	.	TGTGCCAGCAGTGAACGGGGGCGCACAGATACGCAGTATTTT	CASSERGRTDTQYF
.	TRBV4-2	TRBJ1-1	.	TGTGCCAGCAGCCAAGATCAGAACATGAACACTGAAGCTTTCTTT	CASSQDQNMNTEAFF
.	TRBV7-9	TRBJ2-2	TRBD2	TGTGCCAGCAGCCCTCCCAGCGGGAGGGCGATCGGGGAGCTGTTTTTT	CASSPPSGRAIGELFF
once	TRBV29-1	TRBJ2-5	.	TGCAGCGTTGAAGGTGGGAAAGGCGGTTACCAAGAGACCCAGTACTTC	CSVEGGKGGYQETQYF
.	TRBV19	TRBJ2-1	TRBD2	TGTGCCAGTAGTGGGGTAGCGGGAGCCTCCTCCGGTGAGCAGTTCTTC	CASSGVAGASSGEQFF
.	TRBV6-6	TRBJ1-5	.	TGTGCCAGCAGTTTTCCAGGGAGTTATAGCAATCAGCCCCAGCATTTT	CASSFPGSYSNQPQHF
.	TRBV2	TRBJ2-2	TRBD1	TGTGCCAGCAGTGAAGTAGGACCGGGACAGGGGACCGGGGAGCTGTTTTTT	CASSEVGPGQGTGELFF
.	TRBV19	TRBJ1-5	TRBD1	TGTGCCAGTAACCCAGACAGGGGGCTCGCCAGCTCTCAGCCCCAGCATTTT	CASNPDRGLASSQPQHF
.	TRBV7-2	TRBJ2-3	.	TGTGCCAGCAGCCGCGGGACACGCAGAGCAGATACGCAGTATTTT	CASSRGTRRADTQYF
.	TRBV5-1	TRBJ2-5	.	TGCGCCAGCAGCTTGGGGCTAGAAGCGGAGACCCAGTACTTC	CASSLGLEAETQYF
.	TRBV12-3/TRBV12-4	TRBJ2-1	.	TGTGCCAGCAGTTTAGGTAGCCAGGGAAATGAGCAGTTCTTC	CASSLGSQGNEQFF
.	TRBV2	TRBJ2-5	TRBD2	TGTGCCCGCTCCGGGACTAGCGGGAGGGCCATGGAGACCCAGTACTTC	CARSGTSGRAMETQYF
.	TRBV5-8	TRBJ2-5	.	TGTGCCAGCAGCTTGGGGACAGAAGATCCCCAGTACTTC	CASSLGTEDPQYF
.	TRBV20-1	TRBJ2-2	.	TGCAGTGTTTTTAGGGCGAACACCGGGGAGCTGTTTTTT	CSVFRANTGELFF
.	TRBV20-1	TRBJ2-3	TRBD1	TGCAGTGCTCCCCGGGACAGGGGACGCCCAGATACGCAGTATTTT	CSAPRDRGRPDTQYF
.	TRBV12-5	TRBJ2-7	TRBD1	TGTGCTAGTGGTTTCACCCTGGAGGAAAGGGACAGGGGGCCCGGCGGGGGGGCCTCCTACGAGCAGTACTTC	CASGFTLEERDRGPGGGASYEQYF
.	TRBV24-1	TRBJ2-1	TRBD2	TGTGCCACCAGCGGGATGGGAGGGCGCAATGAGCAGTTCTTC	CATSGMGGRNEQFF
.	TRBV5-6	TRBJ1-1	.	TGTGCCAGCAGAACCTGGGGGAACACTGAAGCTTTCTTT	CASRTWGNTEAFF
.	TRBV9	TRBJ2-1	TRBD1	TGTGCCAGCAGCGCAGGGGGCTATGAGCAGTTCTTC	CASSAGGYEQFF
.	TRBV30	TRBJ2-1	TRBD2	TGTGCCTGGAGGGAACTAGCGGGGGCTTACAATGAGCAGTTCTTC	CAWRELAGAYNEQFF